Each of the 24 T cell receptor beta chains below was sequenced from the same sample in a study of blood T cell repertoires in COVID-19. TCRdb's copy holds only in-frame clones and misses some; the assay was immunoSEQ multiplex PCR. Of 250,000 to 300,000 clones listed, approximately 85% are singletons. The sample consisted of peripheral blood. The receptors come from a middle-aged man with active or convalescent COVID-19.

This rearrangement joins TRBV30 to TRBJ1-3; D is possibly TRBD1 (5 bases). Germline values: CDR1 GTSNPN, CDR2 SVGIG (reference sequence). The V and J ends lost 0 bases and 3 bases respectively, with 6 bases between them. There are 13 residues in the CDR3. CDR3 protein: CAWSVTGGNTIYF. The CDR3, as DNA: TGTGCCTGGAGTGTTACAGGTGGAAACACCATATATTTT.

The V call is TRBV3-1 (or the pseudogene TRBV3-2), the J call TRBJ2-7; no firm D call. Germline V lookup: CDR1 LGHDT, CDR2 YNNKEL (reference sequence). The V end lost 3 bases, the J end lost 3 bases, and 6 bases lay between the germline ends. The length of the CDR3 is 12 residues. CDR3 bases: TGTGCCAGCAGCCACGCAGGCTACGAGCAGTACTTC. Translating it yields CASSHAGYEQYF.

The rearrangement uses TRBV6-2 or TRBV6-3 and TRBJ2-5, with 9 nucleotides matching TRBD2. The germline CDR1 and CDR2 sequences are MNHEY and SVGEGT. After removal of 4 bases from V and 4 bases from J, the junction contained 13 bases not matched to a gene. The CDR3 length is 17 residues. The CDR3 loop reads CASSLGTLREGRETQYF. CDR3 nucleotide sequence: TGTGCCAGCAGTTTGGGAACCCTGCGGGAGGGACGAGAGACCCAGTACTTC.

This chain uses TRBV6-2 or TRBV6-3 with TRBJ2-3; the match to TRBD1 covers 7 bases. The trim removed 6 bases at V and 0 bases at J, leaving 6 bases unmatched. Per germline, CDR1 MNHEY and CDR2 SVGEGT. The CDR3 sequence is 15 residues long. Here the CDR3 reads CASSTGQTSTDTQYF. The CDR3, as DNA: TGTGCCAGCAGCACGGGACAGACTAGCACAGATACGCAGTATTTT.

The CDR3 nucleotides read TGCGCCAGCAGCTTACTTCGGGCGGGAGGTACTTACAATGAGCAGTTCTTC. Translation: CASSLLRAGGTYNEQFF. V usage is TRBV5-1 and J usage is TRBJ2-1; 8 bases align to TRBD2. The CDR3 runs to 17 residues. V trimming: 2 bases; J trimming: 4 bases; junction bases outside the gene matches: 11. Germline lookup yields CDR1 SGHRS and CDR2 YFSETQ.

The V and J genes are TRBV27 and TRBJ2-5; 9 nucleotides agree with TRBD2. The trim removed 8 bases at V and 5 bases at J, leaving 6 bases unmatched. Germline CDR1 is MNHEY and CDR2 is SMNVEV (reference sequence). CDR3 length equals 13 residues. The CDR3 sequence: CASAGLAEETQYF. In nucleotides, the CDR3 is TGTGCCAGCGCGGGACTAGCAGAGGAGACCCAGTACTTC.

This clone was detected ten times or more. The chain combines TRBV3-1 (or the pseudogene TRBV3-2) with TRBJ2-7; 10 nucleotides align to TRBD1. The CDR3 consists of 21 residues. V lost 2 bases to trimming and J lost 2 bases; unmatched junction nucleotides: 21. Germline assignment: CDR1 LGHDT and CDR2 YNNKEL (reference sequence). CDR3 DNA sequence: TGTGCCAGCAGCCAACCCATATGGAACCAGGAACCGGGACAGGGGACCTACGAGCAGTACTTC. Its protein is CASSQPIWNQEPGQGTYEQYF.

The chain uses TRBV3-1 (or the pseudogene TRBV3-2) and TRBJ2-1; 9 bases fit TRBD2. J was trimmed by 9 bases and V by 2 bases; bases with no gene match: 5. Germline V gene lookup returns CDR1 LGHDT and CDR2 YNNKEL (reference sequence). CDR3 length equals 14 residues. CDR3 protein: CASSQSSGRGEQFF. DNA of the CDR3: TGTGCCAGCAGCCAAAGTAGCGGGAGAGGTGAGCAGTTCTTC.

The J gene is TRBJ2-7, the V gene TRBV7-9, with a possible D match to TRBD2 (5 bases). This CDR3 is built from 14 residues. Looked up from germline, CDR1 is SEHNR and CDR2 is FQNEAQ (reference sequence). V lost 5 bases, J lost 6 bases, and 17 bases lay in between. The CDR3 loop reads CASSPRAFPLEQYF. The CDR3 nucleotides read TGTGCCAGCAGCCCGCGGGCTTTCCCCCTCGAGCAGTACTTC.

The V call is TRBV2, the J call TRBJ2-1; 7 nucleotides match TRBD2. Germline trimming cut 7 bases from V and 7 bases from J; bases unmatched to any gene: 16. This CDR3 region has 16 residues. Germline CDR1 is SNHLY and CDR2 is FYNNEI. In DNA form, the CDR3 reads TGTGCCAGCACCAACGGACTAGAAAGATCGGGTAATGAGCAGTTCTTC. Its translation: CASTNGLERSGNEQFF.

The chain joins TRBV7-2 to TRBJ2-1; 7 bases fit TRBD1. Germline V CDR1 and CDR2: SGHTA, FQGNSA. The CDR3 contains 15 residues. V trimming: 3 bases; J trimming: 8 bases; junction bases outside the gene matches: 10. CDR3: CASSFTGVNVDEQFF. CDR3 nucleotides: TGTGCCAGCAGCTTTACAGGGGTTAATGTCGATGAGCAGTTCTTC.

The chain uses TRBV6-2 or TRBV6-3 and TRBJ2-1; TRBD2 matches at 7 bases. The CDR3 runs 17 residues. Per germline, CDR1 MNHEY and CDR2 SVGEGT. Trimming removed 6 bases from V and 4 bases from J; junction bases left unmatched: 15. The CDR3 DNA follows: TGTGCCAGCAGCCCTGCCCCGGGGGAGGGGCCTTACAATGAGCAGTTCTTC. Amino acids: CASSPAPGEGPYNEQFF.

This chain joins TRBV11-2 and TRBJ2-2; possible D gene TRBD2, 6 bases. Germline-derived CDR1 and CDR2 are SGHAT and FQNNGV. V was pared by 9 bases and J by 0 bases, with 14 bases between. The CDR3 runs 15 residues. CDR3 loop: CASKRGTANTGELFF. The CDR3 DNA reads as TGTGCCAGTAAACGGGGGACCGCGAACACCGGGGAGCTGTTTTTT.

This clone came up a few times. This chain uses TRBV6-1 with TRBJ1-2; D is perhaps TRBD1 (6 bases). V was cut by 2 bases and J by 5 bases, with 27 bases left in between. Germline values: CDR1 MNHNS, CDR2 SASEGT. This CDR3 spans 19 amino acids. CDR3 DNA: TGTGCCAGCAGTGAACATCCGCTCTATCCGGGACAAACTGCATATGGCTACACCTTC. It is translated as CASSEHPLYPGQTAYGYTF.

This clone appeared a few times. The V and J genes are TRBV27 and TRBJ2-7; D unclear. Per the germline V gene, CDR1 is MNHEY and CDR2 is SMNVEV (reference sequence). The CDR3 spans 14 residues. V lost 1 base and J 5 bases, leaving 12 bases between the germline ends. CDR3: CASSLYAGSNEQYF. In DNA, the CDR3 is TGTGCCAGCAGTTTATATGCAGGTTCAAACGAGCAGTACTTC.

This clone has a single count. The chain joins TRBV7-2 to TRBJ2-2; 9 bases are a match to TRBD2. The CDR3 is 14 amino acids. CDR1 is SGHTA, CDR2 FQGNSA, per germline. J gave up 7 bases and V 4 bases, and 4 bases lay outside the gene matches. CDR3 protein: CASSSGLAGGELFF. The DNA for the CDR3 is TGTGCCAGCAGCTCGGGACTAGCTGGCGGGGAGCTGTTTTTT.

This rearrangement joins TRBV21-1 to TRBJ1-3. TRBV21-1 is listed as a pseudogene. This CDR3 spans 11 amino acids. The DNA of the CDR3 is TGTGCCAGCAATCCCACCGGGGCCATATATTTT. Its translation is CASNPTGAIYF.

The V and J genes are TRBV19 and TRBJ1-6, with TRBD1 identical over 9 bases. CDR1 is LNHDA and CDR2 is SQIVND in the germline V gene (reference sequence). J gave up 10 bases and V 3 bases, and 7 bases lay outside the gene matches. The CDR3 extends over 15 amino acids. CDR3 loop: CASSIFGQGMSPLHF. The CDR3, as DNA: TGTGCCAGTAGTATTTTCGGACAGGGGATGTCACCCCTCCACTTT.

The chain links TRBV7-8 to TRBJ1-5; 7 nucleotides agree with TRBD1. V lost 1 base to trimming and J lost 11 bases; unmatched junction nucleotides: 11. This CDR3 region has 15 residues. Germline CDR1 reads SGHVS; CDR2 reads FQNEAQ. Here the CDR3 reads CASSLDRGWDKAQHF. The CDR3 nucleotides are TGTGCCAGCAGCTTAGACAGGGGCTGGGACAAGGCCCAGCATTTT.

CDR3 nucleotide sequence: TGTGCCAGCAGCTTGCGACAGGGGGGGGAGACCCAGTACTTC. This gives the protein CASSLRQGGETQYF. J is TRBJ2-5 and V is TRBV7-2, with 9 bases identical to TRBD1. This CDR3 has 14 residues. Germline CDR1 SGHTA, CDR2 FQGNSA. V shed 3 bases, J shed 5 bases, and the junction held 4 bases outside the gene matches.

This clone was recorded a few times. CDR3 region: CASSLSFGRGDNQPQHF. CDR3 coding DNA: TGTGCCAGCAGCTTGTCTTTCGGCAGGGGGGACAATCAGCCCCAGCATTTT. This sequence joins TRBV5-6 and TRBJ1-5; 7 bases are a match to TRBD1. J lost 3 bases, V lost 1 base, and 10 bases had no gene match. This CDR3 spans 17 amino acids. Germline V gives CDR1 SGHDT, CDR2 YYEEEE.

This chain joins TRBV30 and TRBJ2-1, with D maybe TRBD1 (6 bases). The CDR3 consists of 15 residues. Germline-derived CDR1 and CDR2 are GTSNPN and SVGIG (reference sequence). The V end was cut by 5 bases, the J end by 6 bases, with 20 bases between. The CDR3 nucleotides read TGTGCCTGGTCGTCACAGGGCCTACAGATCAATGAGCAGTTCTTC. Protein sequence: CAWSSQGLQINEQFF.

Only a few counts were recorded for this clone. The chain couples TRBV6-6 to TRBJ1-5; perhaps TRBD1 as D (6 bases). The length of the CDR3 is 13 residues. Trimming stripped 6 bases from V and 11 bases from J, with 17 bases between. The germline V gene has CDR1 MNHNY and CDR2 SVGAGI (reference sequence). CDR3 DNA sequence: TGTGCCAGCAGGCAGGGGACCTTAGTGACCCAGCATTTT. Its protein product is CASRQGTLVTQHF.

This clone was observed once. The gene calls are TRBV15 and TRBJ2-1; tentative D call: TRBD2 (7 bases). This CDR3 region has 13 residues. Trimming took 4 bases from V and 12 from J, leaving 16 bases between them. Germline values: CDR1 LNHNV, CDR2 YYDKDF (reference sequence). This chain's CDR3 is CATSTEQGGVQFF. The CDR3 coding sequence is TGTGCCACCAGCACGGAACAGGGAGGGGTGCAGTTCTTC.